The clone carrying this TCR beta chain was observed a single time. Germline V gene lookup returns CDR1 MNHEY and CDR2 SMNVEV (reference sequence). Trimming at V came to 0 bases and at J to 5 bases, leaving 6 bases not matched to a gene. The length of the CDR3 is 16 residues. The data were obtained in a study of shared clonotypes between healthy human individuals. Profiled with immunoSEQ multiplex PCR; TCRdb holds only in-frame clones, not every one. The profile shows around 1.9 million clones, 90% to 95% of them singletons. CD45RO-negative, CCR7-positively selected cells formed the naive CD8 fraction, excluding terminally differentiated effector memory CD45RA+ cells.

The sequence came from a young man in good health. Some clones in this sample may be carry-over from other donors' samples. V gene TRBV27 combines with J gene TRBJ2-3, with TRBD2 matching over 9 bases. The specimen sequenced was naive CD8+ T cells from PBMCs. Written as DNA, the CDR3 is TGTGCCAGCAGTTTATCATGGCGGGAGGGGGTAGATACGCAGTATTTT. Translated: CASSLSWREGVDTQYF.